Listed below are T cell receptor beta chains from one sample, sequenced in a study of early T cells in non-severe SARS-CoV-2 infection. Each CDR3 protein gets one entry after TCRdb re-called the 5' RACE reads with MiXCR. The sample has about 92,000 distinct CDR3 sequences, around 15% seen once. The sequencing sample was made of whole blood. These receptors came from an adult who was a healthcare worker with PCR-confirmed SARS-CoV-2 infection or an uninfected control (not recorded which). Both conserved end residues are part of each CDR3. A D gene is named only where the DNA matches it firmly. Clone size is given for some rows only: seen once, a few or many times, or a class if the clone is expanded.

V	size	length	J	D	CDR3	DNA
TRBV5-1	many	12	TRBJ2-5	.	CASRAPQETQYF	TGCGCCAGCAGGGCCCCCCAGGAGACCCAGTACTTC
TRBV5-1	many	14	TRBJ2-3	.	CASSLRTLTDTQYF	TGCGCCAGCAGCTTGAGGACGCTCACAGATACGCAGTATTTT
TRBV20-1	few	15	TRBJ1-3	.	CSARKPGSSGNTIYF	TGCAGTGCTAGGAAACCAGGGAGCTCTGGAAACACCATATATTTT
TRBV5-1	once	14	TRBJ1-6	.	CASSFQTYNSPLHF	TGCGCCAGCAGCTTTCAGACTTATAATTCACCCCTCCACTTT
TRBV7-9	many	14	TRBJ2-2	.	CASSWTPNTGELFF	TGTGCCAGCAGTTGGACCCCGAACACCGGGGAGCTGTTTTTT
TRBV24-1	many	18	TRBJ2-1	TRBD2	CATSDRGLAGGIFDEQFF	TGTGCCACCAGTGACCGCGGACTAGCGGGGGGGATCTTCGATGAGCAGTTCTTC
TRBV19	.	17	TRBJ1-5	TRBD1	CASSIEDRGYSNQPQHF	TGTGCCAGTAGTATAGAGGACAGGGGTTATAGCAATCAGCCCCAGCATTTT
TRBV28	few	11	TRBJ2-3	.	CASSVPDTQYF	TGTGCCAGCAGTGTCCCAGATACGCAGTATTTT
TRBV30	few	11	TRBJ1-2	.	CASQGNYGYTF	TGTGCCTCTCAGGGGAACTATGGCTACACCTTC
TRBV5-1	few	14	TRBJ1-2	.	CASRTTPGVRGYTF	TGCGCCAGCAGAACGACCCCAGGGGTGCGAGGCTACACCTTC
TRBV7-2	few	14	TRBJ2-1	TRBD1	CASSLDRANNEQFF	TGTGCCAGCAGCTTGGACAGGGCTAACAATGAGCAGTTCTTC
TRBV25-1	many	15	TRBJ2-6	.	CASRSDLSGANVLTF	TGTGCCAGCAGGTCAGACTTGTCTGGGGCCAACGTCCTGACTTTC
TRBV7-9	.	13	TRBJ1-4	.	CASSFDENEKLFF	TGTGCCAGCAGCTTCGACGAGAATGAAAAACTGTTTTTT
TRBV11-2	many	14	TRBJ1-5	.	CASSLEAQNQPQHF	TGTGCCAGCAGCTTAGAAGCACAAAATCAGCCCCAGCATTTT
TRBV6-6	many	13	TRBJ2-7	TRBD1	CASSSDRAYEQYF	TGTGCCAGCAGTTCGGACAGGGCCTACGAGCAGTACTTC
TRBV28	few	14	TRBJ2-4	.	CASNNGASKNIQYF	TGTGCCAGCAACAACGGGGCTTCCAAAAACATTCAGTACTTC
TRBV6-2/TRBV6-3	many	16	TRBJ2-3	TRBD2	CASSYGSSGGTDTQYF	TGTGCCAGCAGTTACGGGTCTAGCGGGGGCACAGATACGCAGTATTTT
TRBV14	.	13	TRBJ1-5	.	CASSQLGNQPQHF	TGTGCCAGCAGCCAATTGGGCAATCAGCCCCAGCATTTT
TRBV11-2	.	15	TRBJ2-2	.	CASSLAASYTGELFF	TGTGCCAGCAGCTTAGCGGCCAGCTACACCGGGGAGCTGTTTTTT
TRBV20-1	many	12	TRBJ2-5	.	CSAIVGVETQYF	TGCAGTGCTATCGTGGGCGTGGAGACCCAGTACTTC
TRBV2	many	10	TRBJ2-7	.	CASKWDEQYF	TGTGCCAGCAAATGGGACGAGCAGTACTTC
TRBV28	few	17	TRBJ2-6	TRBD1	CASLGTGKSSGANVLTF	TGTGCCAGCTTGGGGACAGGAAAAAGCTCTGGGGCCAACGTCCTGACTTTC
TRBV11-2	few	15	TRBJ2-1	.	CASSPRTGSYNEQFF	TGTGCCAGCAGCCCGAGGACGGGGTCCTACAATGAGCAGTTCTTC
TRBV28	many	15	TRBJ2-7	.	CASRRPGHSSYEQYF	TGTGCCAGCAGGCGCCCGGGACATTCCTCCTACGAGCAGTACTTC
TRBV18	.	14	TRBJ2-7	.	CASSPGGPNYEQYF	TGTGCCAGCTCACCCGGGGGGCCCAACTACGAGCAGTACTTC
TRBV11-2	.	15	TRBJ2-7	TRBD2	CASSLMLAGVNEQYF	TGTGCCAGCAGCTTAATGCTAGCGGGGGTTAACGAGCAGTACTTC
TRBV28	.	13	TRBJ2-1	TRBD1	CASSFPDRDEQFF	TGTGCCAGCAGTTTCCCGGACAGGGATGAGCAGTTCTTC
TRBV7-8	.	13	TRBJ2-3	.	CASRSEVTDTQYF	TGTGCCAGCAGGTCTGAGGTTACAGATACGCAGTATTTT
TRBV14	.	13	TRBJ1-5	.	CASSRTFNQPQHF	TGTGCCAGCAGCCGCACTTTCAATCAGCCCCAGCATTTT
TRBV27	.	14	TRBJ1-2	TRBD1	CASIGTGGERGYTF	TGTGCTAGCATAGGGACAGGAGGAGAGAGAGGCTACACCTTC
TRBV29-1	many	13	TRBJ1-6	.	CSVEERANSPLHF	TGCAGCGTTGAAGAAAGGGCAAATTCACCCCTCCACTTT
TRBV27	few	15	TRBJ2-7	.	CASTPPGRSLYEQYF	TGTGCCAGCACCCCCCCGGGACGCAGCCTCTACGAGCAGTACTTC
TRBV3-1	.	16	TRBJ1-4	TRBD1	CASSPLGGTGGEKLFF	TGTGCCAGCAGCCCCCTAGGAGGGACAGGGGGTGAAAAACTGTTTTTT
TRBV11-2	few	12	TRBJ2-1	.	CASSLGGDEQFF	TGTGCCAGCAGCTTAGGGGGGGATGAGCAGTTCTTC
TRBV28	few	11	TRBJ2-7	.	CASTNVYEQYF	TGTGCCAGCACAAATGTCTACGAGCAGTACTTC
TRBV20-1	.	15	TRBJ2-3	.	CSARDPGGPTDTQYF	TGCAGTGCTAGAGATCCGGGGGGCCCCACAGATACGCAGTATTTT
TRBV29-1	.	14	TRBJ1-4	.	CSVEVEAGYEKLFF	TGCAGCGTTGAAGTCGAGGCAGGTTATGAAAAACTGTTTTTT
TRBV7-2	.	19	TRBJ1-6	.	CASSTRGLTLSSYNSPLHF	TGTGCCAGCAGCACGAGAGGGCTAACCCTAAGCTCCTATAATTCACCCCTCCACTTT
TRBV20-1	.	13	TRBJ2-5	TRBD2	CSAIRTSTETQYF	TGCAGTGCTATACGGACTAGTACAGAGACCCAGTACTTC
TRBV29-1	.	12	TRBJ2-1	.	CSPRHFYNEQFF	TGCAGCCCGAGACACTTCTACAATGAGCAGTTCTTC
TRBV29-1	many	13	TRBJ2-1	TRBD2	CSVGAGGIDEQFF	TGCAGCGTTGGTGCCGGGGGGATCGATGAGCAGTTCTTC
TRBV5-1	few	14	TRBJ1-4	.	CASSLGGLDEKLFF	TGCGCCAGCAGCTTGGGGGGCCTTGATGAAAAACTGTTTTTT
TRBV28	.	15	TRBJ2-1	TRBD2	CASSPVERGGNEQFF	TGTGCCAGCAGCCCTGTGGAGCGGGGAGGAAATGAGCAGTTCTTC
TRBV5-1	few	14	TRBJ1-2	.	CASSLSRSGYGYTF	TGCGCCAGCAGCTTAAGCAGGTCCGGCTATGGCTACACCTTC
TRBV5-1	few	14	TRBJ1-1	.	CASSLEVGWTEAFF	TGCGCCAGCAGCTTGGAAGTCGGCTGGACTGAAGCTTTCTTT
TRBV29-1	many	14	TRBJ2-2	TRBD1	CSVVGTGNTGELFF	TGCAGCGTTGTAGGGACAGGGAACACCGGGGAGCTGTTTTTT
TRBV28	many	13	TRBJ2-7	.	CASSFGRDYEQYF	TGTGCCAGCAGTTTTGGCAGGGACTACGAGCAGTACTTC
TRBV20-1	.	14	TRBJ2-4	.	CSAPAQKAKNIQYF	TGCAGTGCTCCCGCCCAGAAGGCCAAAAACATTCAGTACTTC
TRBV30	many	15	TRBJ2-7	TRBD2	CAWSVLAGVPYEQYF	TGTGCCTGGAGTGTCTTAGCGGGGGTTCCCTACGAGCAGTACTTC
TRBV29-1	.	12	TRBJ2-7	TRBD1	CSVGRGPNEQYF	TGCAGCGTTGGCAGGGGGCCCAACGAGCAGTACTTC
TRBV11-2	.	15	TRBJ1-3	.	CASSPGGTIGNTIYF	TGTGCCAGCAGCCCAGGAGGCACAATTGGAAACACCATATATTTT
TRBV13	many	14	TRBJ2-3	.	CASSPVLSTDTQYF	TGTGCCAGCAGCCCGGTTCTAAGCACAGATACGCAGTATTTT
TRBV27	.	13	TRBJ2-6	.	CASRSSGANVLTF	TGTGCCAGCAGAAGCTCTGGGGCCAACGTCCTGACTTTC
TRBV18	few	14	TRBJ2-3	.	CASSPDRGLDTQYF	TGTGCCAGCTCCCCGGACAGAGGATTAGATACGCAGTATTTT
TRBV7-3	.	14	TRBJ2-3	.	CASSLWATADTQYF	TGTGCCAGCAGCTTATGGGCGACAGCAGATACGCAGTATTTT
TRBV20-1	few	13	TRBJ1-1	.	CSARVRGAGEAFF	TGCAGTGCTAGAGTACGGGGGGCTGGTGAAGCTTTCTTT
TRBV3-1	.	14	TRBJ1-4	.	CAISQHGGAEKLFF	TGTGCCATCAGCCAACACGGGGGAGCCGAAAAACTGTTTTTT
TRBV10-3	.	15	TRBJ2-2	.	CAISESLPPTGELFF	TGTGCCATCAGTGAGTCGTTACCCCCCACCGGGGAGCTGTTTTTT
TRBV6-6	few	11	TRBJ2-7	.	CASKGFYEQYF	TGTGCCAGCAAGGGCTTCTACGAGCAGTACTTC